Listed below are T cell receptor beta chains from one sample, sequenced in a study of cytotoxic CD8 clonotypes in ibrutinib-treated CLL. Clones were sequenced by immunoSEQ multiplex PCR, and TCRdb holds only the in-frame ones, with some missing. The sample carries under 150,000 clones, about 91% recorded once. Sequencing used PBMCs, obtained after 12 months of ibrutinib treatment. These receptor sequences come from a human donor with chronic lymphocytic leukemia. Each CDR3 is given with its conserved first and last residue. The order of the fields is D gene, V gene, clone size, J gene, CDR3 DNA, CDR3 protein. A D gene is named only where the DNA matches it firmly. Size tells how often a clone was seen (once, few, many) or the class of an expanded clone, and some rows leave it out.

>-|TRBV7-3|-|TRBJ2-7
TGTGCCAGCAGCCCCGACGTCTCCTACGAGCAGTACTTC
CASSPDVSYEQYF
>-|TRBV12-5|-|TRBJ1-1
TGTGCTAGTGGTTTGGAGTCCCCGCCCGATGGAGCTTTCTTT
CASGLESPPDGAFF
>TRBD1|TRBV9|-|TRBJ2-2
TGTGCAGCAGGGGGCCGGACCGGGGAGCTGTTTTTT
CAAGGRTGELFF
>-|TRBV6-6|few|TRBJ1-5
TGTGCCAGCAGTCTCAATCAGCCCCAGCATTTT
CASSLNQPQHF
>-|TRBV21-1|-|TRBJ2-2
TGTGCCAGCAGTAAATCGGGACAGGGAACTTTTGGGACCGGGGAGCTGTTTTTT
CASSKSGQGTFGTGELFF
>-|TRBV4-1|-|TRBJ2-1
TGCGCCAGCAGCCAAGAGGTAAGCTCCTACAATGAGCAGTTCTTC
CASSQEVSSYNEQFF
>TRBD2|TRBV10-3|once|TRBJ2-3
TGTGCCATCAGTGTCCGGGGAATAGCGGGAGTTGCAGATACGCAGTATTTT
CAISVRGIAGVADTQYF
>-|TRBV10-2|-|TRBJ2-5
TGCGCCAGCAGTGATTTAGTAGGGCAAGAGACCCAGTACTTC
CASSDLVGQETQYF
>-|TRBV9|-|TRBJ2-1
TGTGCCAGCAGCGTAGCTAATAACAATGAGCAGTTCTTC
CASSVANNNEQFF
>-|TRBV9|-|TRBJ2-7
TGTGCCAGCAGCCCGTCGGCAGCGACCTACGAGCAGTACTTC
CASSPSAATYEQYF
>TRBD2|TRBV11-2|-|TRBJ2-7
TGTGCCAGCAGCACCGGGACTAGCGGGACCTACGAGCAGTACTTC
CASSTGTSGTYEQYF
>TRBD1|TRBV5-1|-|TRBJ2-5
TGCGCCAGCAGCGTAGGACAGGGGGCCGTCGGGGAGACCCAGTACTTC
CASSVGQGAVGETQYF